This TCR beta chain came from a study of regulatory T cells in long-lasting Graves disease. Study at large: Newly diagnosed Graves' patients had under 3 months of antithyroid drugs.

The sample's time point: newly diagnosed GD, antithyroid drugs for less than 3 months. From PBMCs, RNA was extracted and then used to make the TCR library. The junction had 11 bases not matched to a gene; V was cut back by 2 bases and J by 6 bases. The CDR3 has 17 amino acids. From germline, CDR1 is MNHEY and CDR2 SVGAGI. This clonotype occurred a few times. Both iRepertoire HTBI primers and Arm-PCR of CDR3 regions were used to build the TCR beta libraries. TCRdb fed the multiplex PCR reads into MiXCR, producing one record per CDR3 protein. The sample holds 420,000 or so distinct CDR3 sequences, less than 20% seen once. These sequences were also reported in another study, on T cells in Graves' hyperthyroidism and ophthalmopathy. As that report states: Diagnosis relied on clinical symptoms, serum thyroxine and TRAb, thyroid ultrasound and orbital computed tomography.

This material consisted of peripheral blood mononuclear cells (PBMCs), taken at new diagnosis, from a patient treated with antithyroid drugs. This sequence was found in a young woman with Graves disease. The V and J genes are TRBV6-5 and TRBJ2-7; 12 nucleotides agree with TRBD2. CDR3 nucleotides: TGTGCCAGCAGTTACCCCGGGCTAGCGGGAGGGACGGCCGAGCAGTACTTC. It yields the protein CASSYPGLAGGTAEQYF.